A single sample gave rise to the 17 T cell receptor beta chains below, sequenced in a study of technical replicates of blood from a few donors. Only in-frame clones appear in the TCRdb table, and some are missing; sequencing was by immunoSEQ multiplex PCR. The sample carries 90,000 to 100,000 clones, 96% recorded once. The sample consisted of T cells isolated from PBMCs. These receptors were collected from a human donor in good health.

The rearrangement joins TRBV19 to TRBJ1-3, with 8 bases identical to TRBD1. The J segment lost 1 base and the V segment lost 2 bases, leaving 4 bases of the junction unmatched. The CDR3 is 16 residues long. CDR1 and CDR2 (germline): LNHDA, SQIVND (reference sequence). In DNA form, the CDR3 reads TGTGCCAGTAGTATACAGGGGGCGAGTTCTGGAAACACCATATATTTT. The encoded protein is CASSIQGASSGNTIYF.

The rearrangement links TRBV9 to TRBJ1-2; 9 nucleotides line up with TRBD1. Trimming at V came to 4 bases and at J to 5 bases, leaving 15 bases not matched to a gene. The CDR3 has 17 residues. Germline lookup yields CDR1 SGDLS and CDR2 YYNGEE. The CDR3 DNA is TGTGCCAGCAGCACAACCGGTTGGGGACAGGGCCCATATGGCTACACCTTC. Its translation: CASSTTGWGQGPYGYTF.

The J gene is TRBJ2-3, the V gene TRBV6-5, with D maybe TRBD1 (5 bases). The CDR3 extends over 16 amino acids. The germline V and J ends were trimmed by 2 bases and 2 bases, with 14 bases remaining between them. In germline, CDR1 is MNHEY, CDR2 SVGAGI. CDR3 sequence: CASSYTTVPNTDTQYF. Here the CDR3 DNA reads TGTGCCAGCAGTTACACGACAGTCCCCAACACAGATACGCAGTATTTT.

V gene TRBV2 combines with J gene TRBJ1-1; a possible D gene is TRBD1 (6 bases). Trimming cost V 6 bases and J 6 bases, with 17 bases left between them. Germline CDR1 is SNHLY and CDR2 is FYNNEI. The CDR3 is 14 amino acids. CDR3 coding DNA: TGTGCCAGCAGGGGTTATACACAGGGTCCTGAAGCTTTCTTT. Protein product: CASRGYTQGPEAFF.

V usage is TRBV4-3 and J usage is TRBJ1-1; tentatively, D is TRBD1 (5 bases). CDR1 and CDR2 from the germline V gene are LGHNA and YSLEER. Trimming stripped 4 bases from V and 6 bases from J, with 21 bases between. The CDR3 covers 16 residues. The CDR3 here is CASSPGTVSRESEAFF. DNA for the CDR3: TGCGCCAGCAGCCCTGGGACGGTCTCTCGGGAGTCTGAAGCTTTCTTT.

The CDR3 coding sequence is TGTGCCAGCAGCTCGGGGGGGGGCCGCGGTAGATACACCATATATTTT. The encoded protein is CASSSGGGRGRYTIYF. The chain combines TRBV5-4 with TRBJ1-3, with D tentatively TRBD1 (6 bases). V shed 3 bases and J shed 8 bases, with 21 bases lying between them. Germline V gene data show CDR1 as SGHNT and CDR2 as YYREEE (reference sequence). CDR3 length: 16 amino acids.

This chain connects TRBV1 to TRBJ2-1; TRBD2 is the table's D call, not checked against the DNA. TRBV1 is described as a pseudogene. The CDR3 has 16 amino acids. CDR3 sequence (DNA): TGCACCAGCAGCCAAGAAACTAGCGGGAGGGGAAATGAGCAGTTCTTC. Translation: CTSSQETSGRGNEQFF.

The genes are TRBV7-2 and TRBJ2-3; a possible D gene is TRBD2 (6 bases). The CDR3 totals 17 residues. Deletions cut 1 base from V and 3 bases from J, with 17 bases between. CDR1 SGHTA and CDR2 FQGNSA come from the germline V gene. CDR3 in DNA: TGTGCCAGCAGCTTAGAACTAGCTGTAAGTTCAACAGATACGCAGTATTTT. This codes for CASSLELAVSSTDTQYF.

This clone was counted a single time. This CDR3 is CASSGNMAENTGELFF. CDR3 DNA sequence: TGTGCCAGCAGTGGTAATATGGCAGAGAACACCGGGGAGCTGTTTTTT. The chain has TRBV25-1 and TRBJ2-2; D not resolved. The germline V gene has CDR1 MGHDK and CDR2 SYGVNS. CDR3 length equals 16 residues. With 4 bases removed from V and 1 base from J, the gap between germline ends came to 13 bases.

V is TRBV4-1 and J is TRBJ2-1; the match to TRBD2 covers 10 bases. Germline trimming cut 4 bases from V and 2 bases from J; bases unmatched to any gene: 2. Germline V CDR1 and CDR2: MGHRA, YSYEKL. The CDR3 length is 15 residues. Here the CDR3 DNA reads TGCGCCAGCAGCCGGCTAGCGGGAGCCTACAATGAGCAGTTCTTC. Its translation: CASSRLAGAYNEQFF.

The chain couples TRBV19 to TRBJ2-1, with D uncertain. Germline V CDR1 and CDR2: LNHDA, SQIVND (reference sequence). Trimming removed 1 base from V and 7 bases from J, with 5 bases in between. CDR3 length equals 12 residues. The CDR3 sequence: CASSIGGNEQFF. In DNA, the CDR3 is TGTGCCAGTAGTATAGGCGGTAATGAGCAGTTCTTC.

The J gene is TRBJ1-5, the V gene TRBV27, with D perhaps matching TRBD1 (5 bases). The CDR3 spans 15 residues. Germline CDR1 and CDR2: MNHEY and SMNVEV (reference sequence). Trimming took off 6 bases at V and 4 bases at J, with 16 bases between the two ends. CDR3 nucleotides: TGTGCCAGCAGCGATACGGCGTCAGGGAATCAGCCCCAGCATTTT. This gives the protein CASSDTASGNQPQHF.

The V and J genes are TRBV5-1 and TRBJ1-3; D gene unclear. V was clipped by 2 bases and J by 0 bases, with 12 bases between them. In germline, CDR1 is SGHRS, CDR2 YFSETQ. The CDR3 covers 16 residues. Here the CDR3 reads CASSLDSTFSGNTIYF. Here the CDR3 DNA reads TGCGCCAGCAGCTTAGATTCGACATTCTCTGGAAACACCATATATTTT.

The CDR3, as DNA: TGTGCCAGCAGTTTCCTTACAGGGAACGAGCAGTACTTC. Encoded protein: CASSFLTGNEQYF. V and J are TRBV6-5 and TRBJ2-7, with D maybe TRBD1 (6 bases). The germline CDR1 and CDR2 sequences are MNHEY and SVGAGI. The CDR3 consists of 13 residues. Trimming stripped 4 bases from V and 5 bases from J, with 12 bases between.

V gene TRBV14 combines with J gene TRBJ1-4; D not resolved. The CDR3 runs to 11 residues. The germline V gene has CDR1 SGHDN and CDR2 FVKESK. The V end lost 7 bases, the J end lost 3 bases, and 3 bases lay between the germline ends. The CDR3 DNA follows: TGTGCCAGCACCTCTAATGAAAAACTGTTTTTT. Amino acids: CASTSNEKLFF.

The V gene is TRBV6-1, the J gene TRBJ2-7; TRBD1 agrees at 9 bases. From germline, CDR1 is MNHNS and CDR2 SASEGT. J lost 3 bases, V lost 6 bases, and 9 bases had no gene match. The CDR3 is made up of 15 amino acids. The CDR3 here is CASRNRDRVFYEQYF. The CDR3, as DNA: TGTGCCAGCAGGAACCGGGACAGGGTATTCTACGAGCAGTACTTC.

The chain joins TRBV9 to TRBJ2-3; a weak D match, TRBD1 (5 bases). Germline CDR1 SGDLS, CDR2 YYNGEE. Trimming stripped 4 bases from V and 4 bases from J, with 10 bases between. This CDR3 comprises 13 residues. The chain's CDR3 is CASSFTGPDTQYF. For the CDR3, the DNA is TGTGCCAGCAGCTTCACAGGCCCAGATACGCAGTATTTT.